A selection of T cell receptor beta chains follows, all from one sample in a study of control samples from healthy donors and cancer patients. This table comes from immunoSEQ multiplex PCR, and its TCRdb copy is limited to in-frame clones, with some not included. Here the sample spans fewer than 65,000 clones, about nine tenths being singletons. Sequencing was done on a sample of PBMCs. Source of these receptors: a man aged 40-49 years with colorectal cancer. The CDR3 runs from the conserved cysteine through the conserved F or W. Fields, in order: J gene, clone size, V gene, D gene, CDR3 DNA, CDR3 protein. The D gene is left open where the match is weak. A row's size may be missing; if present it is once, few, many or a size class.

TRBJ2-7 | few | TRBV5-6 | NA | TGTGCCAGCAGCTTGCGGGTATACGAGCAGTACTTC | CASSLRVYEQYF
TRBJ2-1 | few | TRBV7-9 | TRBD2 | TGTGCCAGCAGCATTAGCGGGAGGGGCTACAATGAGCAGTTCTTC | CASSISGRGYNEQFF
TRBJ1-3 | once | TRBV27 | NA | TGTGCCAGCAGAAGGGGTGCTGGAAACACCATATATTTT | CASRRGAGNTIYF
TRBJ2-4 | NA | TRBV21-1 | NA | TGTGCCAGCAGCAGTGAGGAAGGGGTGGCCAAAAACATTCAGTACTTC | CASSSEEGVAKNIQYF
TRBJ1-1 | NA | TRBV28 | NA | TGTGCCAGCAGCTACCCCCGGGGTGACACTGAAGCTTTCTTT | CASSYPRGDTEAFF
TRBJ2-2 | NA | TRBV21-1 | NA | TGTGCCAGCAGCCCGCAAGTTGTTCGTACGGGGGAGCTGTTTTTT | CASSPQVVRTGELFF
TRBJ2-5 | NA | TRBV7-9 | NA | TGTGCCAGCAGGGAAGGACAGCAAGAGACCCAGTACTTC | CASREGQQETQYF
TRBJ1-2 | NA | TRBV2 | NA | TGTGCCAGCAGTGAAGCGGCTAGGCCCCGATATGGCTACACCTTC | CASSEAARPRYGYTF
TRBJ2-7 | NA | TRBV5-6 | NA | TGTGCCAGCAGCCGCAGGTCCCTCTCCTACGAGCAGTACTTC | CASSRRSLSYEQYF
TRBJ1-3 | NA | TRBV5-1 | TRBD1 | TGCGCCAGCAGCTTGAGGGGGCTCGGAAACACCATATATTTT | CASSLRGLGNTIYF
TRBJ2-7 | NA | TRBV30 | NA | TGTGCCTGGAGTGGAGGGATGGGGATTAACGAGCAGTACTTC | CAWSGGMGINEQYF
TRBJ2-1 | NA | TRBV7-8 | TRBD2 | TGTGCCAGCAGCTTAGCCCCTTTAGCGGGAGGTTTCAATGAGCAGTTCTTC | CASSLAPLAGGFNEQFF
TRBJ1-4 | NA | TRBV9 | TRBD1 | TGTGCCAGCAGCCCATCTCGGACAGGCCTTGGCGAAAAACTGTTTTTT | CASSPSRTGLGEKLFF
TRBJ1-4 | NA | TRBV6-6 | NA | TGTGCCAGCAGCTACGGAGCAACTAATGAAAAACTGTTTTTT | CASSYGATNEKLFF
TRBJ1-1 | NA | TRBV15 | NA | TGTGCCACCAGCAGAGCGACAGCGAACACTGAAGCTTTCTTT | CATSRATANTEAFF
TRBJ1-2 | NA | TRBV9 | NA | TGTGCCAGCAGCGTCGGGTATGGGACCAACTATGGCTACACCTTC | CASSVGYGTNYGYTF
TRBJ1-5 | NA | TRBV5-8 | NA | TGTGCCAGCAGCTTTGCACCGAATCAGCCCCAGCATTTT | CASSFAPNQPQHF
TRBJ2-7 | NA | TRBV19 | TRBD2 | TGTGCCAGCAAAAAGACTAGCGGCAACTCCTACGAGCAGTACTTC | CASKKTSGNSYEQYF
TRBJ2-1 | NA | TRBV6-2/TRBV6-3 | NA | TGTGCCAGCAGTTACTCGATTGGGAATGAGCAGTTCTTC | CASSYSIGNEQFF
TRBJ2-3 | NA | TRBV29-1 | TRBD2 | TGCAGCGTTGTTGGGACTAGCGGGGGGACAGATACGCAGTATTTT | CSVVGTSGGTDTQYF
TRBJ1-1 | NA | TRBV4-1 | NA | TGCGCCAGCAGCCAAGAAACTTCAGGGGATGCTTTCTTT | CASSQETSGDAFF
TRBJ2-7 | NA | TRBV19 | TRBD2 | TGTGCCAGTAGTGTAGCGGGAGGGTCCTACGAGCAGTACTTC | CASSVAGGSYEQYF
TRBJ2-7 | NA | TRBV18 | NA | TGTGCCAGCTGCCACTCAGGGAAAGGTAACGAGCAGTACTTC | CASCHSGKGNEQYF
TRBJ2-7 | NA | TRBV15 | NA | TGTGCCACCAGCGCGGCAGGGGTTAGCTCCTACGAGCAGTACTTC | CATSAAGVSSYEQYF
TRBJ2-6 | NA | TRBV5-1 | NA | TGCGCCACCCAGATAAACTCTGGGGCCAACGTCCTGACTTTC | CATQINSGANVLTF
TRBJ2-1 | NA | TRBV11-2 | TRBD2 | TGTGCCAGCAGCCCCCTCGGGGAGCGGGGGAATGAGCAGTTCTTC | CASSPLGERGNEQFF
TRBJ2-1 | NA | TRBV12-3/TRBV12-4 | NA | TGTGCCAGCAGCCGGGACTCTGAGCAGTTCTTC | CASSRDSEQFF